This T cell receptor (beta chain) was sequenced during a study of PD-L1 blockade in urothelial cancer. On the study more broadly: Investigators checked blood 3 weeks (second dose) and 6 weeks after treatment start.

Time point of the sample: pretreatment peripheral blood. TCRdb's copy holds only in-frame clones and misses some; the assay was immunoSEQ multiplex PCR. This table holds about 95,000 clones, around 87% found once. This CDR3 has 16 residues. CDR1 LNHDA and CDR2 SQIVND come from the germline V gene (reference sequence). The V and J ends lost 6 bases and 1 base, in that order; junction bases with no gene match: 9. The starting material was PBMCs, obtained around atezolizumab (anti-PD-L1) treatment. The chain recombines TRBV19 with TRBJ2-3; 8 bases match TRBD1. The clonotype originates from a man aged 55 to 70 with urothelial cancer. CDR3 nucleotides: TGTGCCAGTAGAACCTCGACAGGGGCCCGCACAGATACGCAGTATTTT. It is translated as CASRTSTGARTDTQYF.